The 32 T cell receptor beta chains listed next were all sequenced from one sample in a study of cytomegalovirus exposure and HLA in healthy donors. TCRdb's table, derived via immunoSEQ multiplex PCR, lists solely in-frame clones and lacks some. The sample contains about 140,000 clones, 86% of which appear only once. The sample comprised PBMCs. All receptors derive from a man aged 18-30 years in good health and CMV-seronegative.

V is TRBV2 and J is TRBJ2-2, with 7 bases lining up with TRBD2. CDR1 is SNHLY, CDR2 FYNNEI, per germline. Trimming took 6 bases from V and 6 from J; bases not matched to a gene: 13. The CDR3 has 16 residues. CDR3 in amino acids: CASRSRTSFRAGELFF. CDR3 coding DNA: TGTGCCAGCAGGAGCCGGACTAGTTTTAGGGCCGGGGAGCTGTTTTTT.

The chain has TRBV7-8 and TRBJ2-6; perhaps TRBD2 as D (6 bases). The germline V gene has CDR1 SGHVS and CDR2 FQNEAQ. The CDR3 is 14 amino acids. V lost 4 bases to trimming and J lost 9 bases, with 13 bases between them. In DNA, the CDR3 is TGTGCCAGCAGCTGGGAGGCGGGGTACAACGTCCTGACTTTC. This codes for CASSWEAGYNVLTF. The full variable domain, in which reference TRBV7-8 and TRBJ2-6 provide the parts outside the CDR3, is GAGVSQSPRYKVAKRGQDVALRCDPISGHVSLFWYQQALGQGPEFLTYFQNEAQLDKSGLPSDRFFAERPEGSVSTLKIQRTQQEDSAVYLCASSWEAGYNVLTFGAGSRLTVL.

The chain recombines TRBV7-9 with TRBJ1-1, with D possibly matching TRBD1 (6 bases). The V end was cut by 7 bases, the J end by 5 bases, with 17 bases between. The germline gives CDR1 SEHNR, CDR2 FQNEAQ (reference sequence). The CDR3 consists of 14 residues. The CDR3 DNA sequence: TGTGCCAGCATCAACCAGCAGGGGCTAACTGAAGCTTTCTTT. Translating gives CASINQQGLTEAFF.

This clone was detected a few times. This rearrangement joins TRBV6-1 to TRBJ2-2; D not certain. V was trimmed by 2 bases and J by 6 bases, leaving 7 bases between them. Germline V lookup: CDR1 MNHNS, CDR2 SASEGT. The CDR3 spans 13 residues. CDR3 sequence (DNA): TGTGCCAGCAGTGAATCGAGGCCCGGGGAGCTGTTTTTT. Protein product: CASSESRPGELFF.

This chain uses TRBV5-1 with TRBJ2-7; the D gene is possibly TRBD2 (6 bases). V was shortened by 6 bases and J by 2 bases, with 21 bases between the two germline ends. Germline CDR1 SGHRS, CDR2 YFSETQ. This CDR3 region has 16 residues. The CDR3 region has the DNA TGCGCCAGCACACCCCATTGGAAGTGGGGGGCCTACGAGCAGTACTTC. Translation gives CASTPHWKWGAYEQYF.

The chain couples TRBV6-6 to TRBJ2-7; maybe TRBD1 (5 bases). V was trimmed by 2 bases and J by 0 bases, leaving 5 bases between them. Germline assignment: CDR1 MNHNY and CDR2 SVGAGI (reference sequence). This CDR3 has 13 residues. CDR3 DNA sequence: TGTGCCAGCAGTTACGACAGCTCCTACGAGCAGTACTTC. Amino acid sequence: CASSYDSSYEQYF.

DNA for the CDR3: TGTGCCAGCAGCAAAAGGACTAGCGGGGATTATGAGCAGTTCTTC. Protein: CASSKRTSGDYEQFF. The chain joins TRBV11-3 to TRBJ2-1; the match to TRBD2 covers 12 bases. Germline assignment: CDR1 SGHNT and CDR2 YENEEA. V gave up 5 bases and J gave up 8 bases; unmatched junction bases: 7. The length of the CDR3 is 15 residues.

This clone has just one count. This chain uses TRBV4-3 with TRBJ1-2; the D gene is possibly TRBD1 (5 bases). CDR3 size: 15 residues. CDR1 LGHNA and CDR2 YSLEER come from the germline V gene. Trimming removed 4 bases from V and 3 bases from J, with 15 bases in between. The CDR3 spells CASSRALGGDYGYTF. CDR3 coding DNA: TGCGCCAGCAGCCGCGCCTTGGGGGGAGACTATGGCTACACCTTC.

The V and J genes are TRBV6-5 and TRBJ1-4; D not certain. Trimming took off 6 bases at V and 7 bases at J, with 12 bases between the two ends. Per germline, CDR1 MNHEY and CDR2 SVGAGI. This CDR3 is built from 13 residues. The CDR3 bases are TGTGCCAGCAGCCCAGTGTCATCTGAAAAACTGTTTTTT. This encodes CASSPVSSEKLFF.

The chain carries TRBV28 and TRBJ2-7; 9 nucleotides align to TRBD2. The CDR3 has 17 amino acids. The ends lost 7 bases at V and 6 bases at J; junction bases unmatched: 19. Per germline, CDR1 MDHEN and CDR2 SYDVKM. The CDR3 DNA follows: TGTGCCAGCACCCACCGGCGCGGGAGGGACCCGGGCGGCGAGCAGTACTTC. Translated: CASTHRRGRDPGGEQYF.

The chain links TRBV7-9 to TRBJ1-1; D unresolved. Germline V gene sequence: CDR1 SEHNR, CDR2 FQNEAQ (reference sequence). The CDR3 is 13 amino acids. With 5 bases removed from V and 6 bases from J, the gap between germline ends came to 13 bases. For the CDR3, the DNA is TGTGCCAGCAGCCCACCAATAGAGCCTGAAGCTTTCTTT. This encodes CASSPPIEPEAFF.

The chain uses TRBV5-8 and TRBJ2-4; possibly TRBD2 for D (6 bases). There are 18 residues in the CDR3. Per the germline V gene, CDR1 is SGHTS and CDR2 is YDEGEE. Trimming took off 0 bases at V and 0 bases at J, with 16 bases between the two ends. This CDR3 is CASSLAAGGLVAKNIQYF. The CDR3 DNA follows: TGTGCCAGCAGCTTGGCGGCTGGGGGGTTGGTAGCCAAAAACATTCAGTACTTC.

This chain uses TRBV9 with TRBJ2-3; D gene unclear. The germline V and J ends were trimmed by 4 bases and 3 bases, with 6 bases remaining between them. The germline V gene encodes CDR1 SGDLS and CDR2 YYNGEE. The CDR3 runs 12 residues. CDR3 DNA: TGTGCCAGCAGCCCCCATACAGATACGCAGTATTTT. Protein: CASSPHTDTQYF. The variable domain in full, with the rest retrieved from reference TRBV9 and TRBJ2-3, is DSGVTQTPKHLITATGQRVTLRCSPRSGDLSVYWYQQSLDQGLQFLIQYYNGEERAKGNILERFSAQQFPDLHSELNLSSLELGDSALYFCASSPHTDTQYFGPGTRLTVL.

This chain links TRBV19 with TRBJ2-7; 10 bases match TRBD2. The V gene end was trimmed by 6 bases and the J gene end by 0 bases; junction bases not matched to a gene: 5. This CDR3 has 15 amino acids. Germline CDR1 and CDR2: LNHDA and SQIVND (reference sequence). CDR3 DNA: TGTGCCAGTAGGCAAACTAGCGGGATCTCCTACGAGCAGTACTTC. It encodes CASRQTSGISYEQYF. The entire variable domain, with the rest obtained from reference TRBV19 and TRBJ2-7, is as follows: DGGITQSPKYLFRKEGQNVTLSCEQNLNHDAMYWYRQDPGQGLRLIYYSQIVNDFQKGDIAEGYSVSREKKESFPLTVTSAQKNPTAFYLCASRQTSGISYEQYFGPGTRLTVT.

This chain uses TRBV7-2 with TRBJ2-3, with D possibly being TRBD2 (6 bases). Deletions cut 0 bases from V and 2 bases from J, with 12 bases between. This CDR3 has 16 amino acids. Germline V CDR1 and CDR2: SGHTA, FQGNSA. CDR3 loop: CASSLAGRIITDTQYF. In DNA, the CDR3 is TGTGCCAGCAGCTTAGCAGGGAGGATCATCACAGATACGCAGTATTTT.

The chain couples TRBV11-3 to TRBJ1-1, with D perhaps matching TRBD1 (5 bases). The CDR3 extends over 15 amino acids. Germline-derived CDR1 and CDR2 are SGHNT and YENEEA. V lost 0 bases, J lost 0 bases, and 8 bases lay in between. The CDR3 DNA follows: TGTGCCAGCAGCTTAGATGGGGCCTTGAACACTGAAGCTTTCTTT. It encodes CASSLDGALNTEAFF.

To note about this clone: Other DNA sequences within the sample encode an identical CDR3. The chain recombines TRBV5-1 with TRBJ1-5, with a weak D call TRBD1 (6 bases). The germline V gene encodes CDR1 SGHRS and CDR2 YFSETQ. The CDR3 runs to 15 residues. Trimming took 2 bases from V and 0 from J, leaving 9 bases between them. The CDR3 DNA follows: TGCGCCAGCAGCTTTTCAGGGGATAGCAATCAGCCCCAGCATTTT. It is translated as CASSFSGDSNQPQHF.

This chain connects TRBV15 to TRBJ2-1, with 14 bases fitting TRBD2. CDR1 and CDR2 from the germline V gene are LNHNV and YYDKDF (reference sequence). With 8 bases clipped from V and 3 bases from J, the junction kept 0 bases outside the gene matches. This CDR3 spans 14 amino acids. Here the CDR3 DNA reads TGTGCCACCGGGACTAGCGGGAGCTACAATGAGCAGTTCTTC. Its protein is CATGTSGSYNEQFF.

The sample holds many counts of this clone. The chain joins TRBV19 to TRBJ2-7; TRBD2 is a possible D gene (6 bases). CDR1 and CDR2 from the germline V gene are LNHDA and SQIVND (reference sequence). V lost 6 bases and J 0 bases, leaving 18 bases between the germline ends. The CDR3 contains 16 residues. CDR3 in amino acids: CASSAPGLTNSYEQYF. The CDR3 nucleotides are TGTGCCAGTAGCGCACCGGGACTGACTAACTCCTACGAGCAGTACTTC.

The CDR3 loop is CSVGTNTEAFF. CDR3 in DNA: TGCAGTGTCGGGACAAACACTGAAGCTTTCTTT. The chain combines TRBV20-1 with TRBJ1-1; perhaps TRBD1 as D (6 bases). Trimming cost V 7 bases and J 2 bases, with 8 bases left between them. Germline CDR1 DFQATT, CDR2 SNEGSKA (reference sequence). This CDR3 has 11 residues.

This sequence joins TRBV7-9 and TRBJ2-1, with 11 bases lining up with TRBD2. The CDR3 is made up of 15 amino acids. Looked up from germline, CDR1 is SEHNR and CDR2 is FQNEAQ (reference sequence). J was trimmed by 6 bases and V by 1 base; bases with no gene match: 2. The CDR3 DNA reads TGTGCCAGCAGCTTAGGACTAGCGGGGACCAATGAGCAGTTCTTC. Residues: CASSLGLAGTNEQFF.

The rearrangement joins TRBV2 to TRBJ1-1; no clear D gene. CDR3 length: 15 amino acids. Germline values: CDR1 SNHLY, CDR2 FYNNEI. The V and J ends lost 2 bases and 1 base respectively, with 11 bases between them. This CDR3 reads CASSENKQKNTEAFF. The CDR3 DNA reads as TGTGCCAGCAGTGAAAATAAACAGAAGAACACTGAAGCTTTCTTT. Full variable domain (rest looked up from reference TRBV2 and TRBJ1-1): EPEVTQTPSHQVTQMGQEVILRCVPISNHLYFYWYRQILGQKVEFLVSFYNNEISEKSEIFDDQFSVERPDGSNFTLKIRSTKLEDSAMYFCASSENKQKNTEAFFGQGTRLTVV.

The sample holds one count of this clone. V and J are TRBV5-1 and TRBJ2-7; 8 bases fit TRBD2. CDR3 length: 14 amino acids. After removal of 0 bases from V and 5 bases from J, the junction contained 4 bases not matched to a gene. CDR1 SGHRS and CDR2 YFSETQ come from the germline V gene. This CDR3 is CASSLGGTSNEQYF. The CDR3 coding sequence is TGCGCCAGCAGCTTGGGAGGGACTAGTAACGAGCAGTACTTC.

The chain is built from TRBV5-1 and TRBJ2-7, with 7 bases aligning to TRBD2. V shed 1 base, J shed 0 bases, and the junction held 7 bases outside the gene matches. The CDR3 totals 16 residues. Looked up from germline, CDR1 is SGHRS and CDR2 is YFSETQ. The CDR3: CASSLPRGGASYEQYF. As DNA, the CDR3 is TGCGCCAGCAGCTTGCCCCGCGGGGGTGCCTCCTACGAGCAGTACTTC.

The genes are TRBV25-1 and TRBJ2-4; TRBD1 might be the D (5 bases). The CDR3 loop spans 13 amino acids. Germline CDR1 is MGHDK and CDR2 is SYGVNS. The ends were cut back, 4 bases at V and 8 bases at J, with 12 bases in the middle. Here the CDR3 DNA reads TGTGCCAGCAGTGTAGACAGTCCACACATTCAGTACTTC. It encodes CASSVDSPHIQYF.

CDR3 in amino acids: CASSPSRDQPQHF. CDR3 nucleotides: TGTGCCAGCTCACCAAGCAGGGATCAGCCCCAGCATTTT. The chain has TRBV18 and TRBJ1-5; D might be TRBD1 (5 bases). The CDR3 totals 13 residues. The germline V gene encodes CDR1 KGHSH and CDR2 LQKENI. Trimming removed 2 bases at V and 5 bases at J, with 7 bases between.

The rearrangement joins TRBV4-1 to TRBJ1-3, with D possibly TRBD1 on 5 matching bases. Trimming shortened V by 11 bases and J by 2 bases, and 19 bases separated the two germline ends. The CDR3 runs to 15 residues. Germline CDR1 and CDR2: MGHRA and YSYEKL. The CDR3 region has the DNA TGCGCCTCGGGGAGGGGCCAAAGAGCTGGAAACACCATATATTTT. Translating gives CASGRGQRAGNTIYF.

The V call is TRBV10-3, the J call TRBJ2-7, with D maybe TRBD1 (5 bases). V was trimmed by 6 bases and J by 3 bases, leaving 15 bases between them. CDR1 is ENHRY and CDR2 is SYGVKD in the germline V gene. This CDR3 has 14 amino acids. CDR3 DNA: TGTGCCATCAGCCTGAGCACAGGTAACTACGAGCAGTACTTC. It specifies CAISLSTGNYEQYF.

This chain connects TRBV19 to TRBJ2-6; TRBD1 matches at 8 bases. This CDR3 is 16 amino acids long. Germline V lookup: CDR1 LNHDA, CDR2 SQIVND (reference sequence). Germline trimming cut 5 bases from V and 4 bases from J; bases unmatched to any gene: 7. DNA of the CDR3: TGTGCCAGTAGTGTGGACAGGGCCTCCGGGGCCAACGTCCTGACTTTC. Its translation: CASSVDRASGANVLTF.

This chain's CDR3 is CASSLWGPQGNQPQHF. The CDR3 DNA reads as TGTGCCAGCAGTTTATGGGGGCCACAGGGCAATCAGCCCCAGCATTTT. V usage is TRBV27 and J usage is TRBJ1-5; possibly TRBD1 for D (6 bases). Trimming stripped 1 base from V and 2 bases from J, with 12 bases between. Germline assignment: CDR1 MNHEY and CDR2 SMNVEV (reference sequence). This CDR3 has 16 residues.

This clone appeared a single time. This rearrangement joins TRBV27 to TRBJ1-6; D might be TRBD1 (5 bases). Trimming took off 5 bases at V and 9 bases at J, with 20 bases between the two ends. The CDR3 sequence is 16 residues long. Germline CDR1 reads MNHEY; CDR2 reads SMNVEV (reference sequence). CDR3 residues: CASSAGVQGSGSPLHF. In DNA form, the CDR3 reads TGTGCCAGCAGTGCGGGGGTTCAGGGTTCGGGTTCACCCCTCCACTTT.

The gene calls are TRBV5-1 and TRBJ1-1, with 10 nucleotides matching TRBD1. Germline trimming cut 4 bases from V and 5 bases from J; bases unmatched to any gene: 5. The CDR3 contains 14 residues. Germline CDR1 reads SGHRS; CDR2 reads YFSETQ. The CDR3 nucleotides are TGCGCCAGCAGCAGCGACAGGGGGCGGACTGAAGCTTTCTTT. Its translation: CASSSDRGRTEAFF.